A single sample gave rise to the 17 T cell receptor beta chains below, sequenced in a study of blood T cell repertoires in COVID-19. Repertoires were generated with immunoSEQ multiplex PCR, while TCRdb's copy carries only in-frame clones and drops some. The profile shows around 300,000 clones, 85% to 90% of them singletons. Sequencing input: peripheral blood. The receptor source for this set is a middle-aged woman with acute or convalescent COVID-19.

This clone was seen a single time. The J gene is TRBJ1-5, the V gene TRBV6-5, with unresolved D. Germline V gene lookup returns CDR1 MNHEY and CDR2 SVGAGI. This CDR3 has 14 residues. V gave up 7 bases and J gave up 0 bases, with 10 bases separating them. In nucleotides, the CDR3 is TGTGCCAGCAAGAACAAATATAGCAATCAGCCCCAGCATTTT. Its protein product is CASKNKYSNQPQHF.

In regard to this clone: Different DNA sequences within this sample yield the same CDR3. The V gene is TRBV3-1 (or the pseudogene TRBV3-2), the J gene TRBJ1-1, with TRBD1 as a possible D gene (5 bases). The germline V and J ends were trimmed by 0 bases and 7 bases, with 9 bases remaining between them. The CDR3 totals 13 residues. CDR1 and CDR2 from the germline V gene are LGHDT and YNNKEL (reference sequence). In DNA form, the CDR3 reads TGTGCCAGCAGCCAAGAGGGGCAGGGTGAAGCTTTCTTT. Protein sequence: CASSQEGQGEAFF.

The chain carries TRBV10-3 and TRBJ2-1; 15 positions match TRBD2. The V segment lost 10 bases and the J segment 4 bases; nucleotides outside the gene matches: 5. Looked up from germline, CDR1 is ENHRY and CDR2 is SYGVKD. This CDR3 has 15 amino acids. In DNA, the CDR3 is TGTGCCACCGGACTAGCGGGGGGGGATTACAATGAGCAGTTCTTC. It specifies CATGLAGGDYNEQFF.

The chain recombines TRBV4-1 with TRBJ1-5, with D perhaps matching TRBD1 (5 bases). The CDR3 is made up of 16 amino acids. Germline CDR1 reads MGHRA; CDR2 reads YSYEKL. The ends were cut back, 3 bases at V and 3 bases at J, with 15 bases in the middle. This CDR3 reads CASSHRVLEINQPQHF. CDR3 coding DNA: TGCGCCAGCAGCCACAGGGTCCTTGAAATCAATCAGCCCCAGCATTTT.

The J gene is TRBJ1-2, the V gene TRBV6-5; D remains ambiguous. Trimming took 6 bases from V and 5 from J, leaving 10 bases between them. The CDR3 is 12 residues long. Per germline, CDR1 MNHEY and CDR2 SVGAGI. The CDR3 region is CASRDGGYGYTF. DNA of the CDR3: TGTGCCAGCAGGGACGGCGGGTATGGCTACACCTTC.

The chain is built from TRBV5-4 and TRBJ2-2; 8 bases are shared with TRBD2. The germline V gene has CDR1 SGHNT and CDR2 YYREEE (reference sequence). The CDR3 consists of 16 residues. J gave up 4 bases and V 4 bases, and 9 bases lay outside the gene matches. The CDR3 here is CASSLRSGGPTGELFF. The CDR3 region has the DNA TGTGCCAGCAGCCTCAGGTCGGGGGGGCCCACCGGGGAGCTGTTTTTT.

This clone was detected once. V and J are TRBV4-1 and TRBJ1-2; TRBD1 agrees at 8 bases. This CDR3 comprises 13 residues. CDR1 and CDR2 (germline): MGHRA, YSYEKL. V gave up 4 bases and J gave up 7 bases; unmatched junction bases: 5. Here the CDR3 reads CASSLFTGGGYTF. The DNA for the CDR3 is TGCGCCAGCAGCCTCTTCACAGGGGGTGGCTACACCTTC.

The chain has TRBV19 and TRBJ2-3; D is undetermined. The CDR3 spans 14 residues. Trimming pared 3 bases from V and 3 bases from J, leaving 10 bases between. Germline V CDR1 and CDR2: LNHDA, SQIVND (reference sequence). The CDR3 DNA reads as TGTGCCAGTAGTATCCCCCCGTCTACAGATACGCAGTATTTT. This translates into CASSIPPSTDTQYF.

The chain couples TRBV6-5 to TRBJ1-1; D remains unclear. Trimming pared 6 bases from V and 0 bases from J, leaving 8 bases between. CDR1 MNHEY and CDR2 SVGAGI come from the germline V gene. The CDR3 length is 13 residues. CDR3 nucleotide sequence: TGTGCCAGCAGCACCCAGGTGAACACTGAAGCTTTCTTT. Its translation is CASSTQVNTEAFF.

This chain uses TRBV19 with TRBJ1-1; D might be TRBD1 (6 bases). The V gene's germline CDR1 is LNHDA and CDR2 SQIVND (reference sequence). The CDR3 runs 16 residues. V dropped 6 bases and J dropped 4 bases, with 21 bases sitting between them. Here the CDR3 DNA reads TGTGCCAGTAGGAAACAGGGCAGTGGGAGGGGCACTGAAGCTTTCTTT. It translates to CASRKQGSGRGTEAFF.

CDR3 sequence: CASSGLAGSSTDTQYF. CDR3 coding DNA: TGTGCCAGCAGTGGACTAGCGGGGTCTAGCACAGATACGCAGTATTTT. The chain combines TRBV2 with TRBJ2-3, with TRBD2 matching 11 bases. V lost 4 bases and J lost 0; bases outside the gene matches: 3. The CDR3 is 16 amino acids. Germline CDR1 reads SNHLY; CDR2 reads FYNNEI.

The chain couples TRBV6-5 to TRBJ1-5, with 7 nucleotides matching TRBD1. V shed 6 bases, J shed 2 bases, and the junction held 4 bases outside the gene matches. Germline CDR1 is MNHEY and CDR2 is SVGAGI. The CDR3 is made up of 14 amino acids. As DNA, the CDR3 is TGTGCCAGCAGCTCCAGGGGGGGCAATCAGCCCCAGCATTTT. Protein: CASSSRGGNQPQHF.

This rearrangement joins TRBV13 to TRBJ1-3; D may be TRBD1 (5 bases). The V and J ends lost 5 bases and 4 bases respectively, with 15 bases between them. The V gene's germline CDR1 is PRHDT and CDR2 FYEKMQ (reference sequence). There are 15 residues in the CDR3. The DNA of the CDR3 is TGTGCCAGCAGCCGTCGGGGGGAAAGGGGAAACACCATATATTTT. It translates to CASSRRGERGNTIYF.

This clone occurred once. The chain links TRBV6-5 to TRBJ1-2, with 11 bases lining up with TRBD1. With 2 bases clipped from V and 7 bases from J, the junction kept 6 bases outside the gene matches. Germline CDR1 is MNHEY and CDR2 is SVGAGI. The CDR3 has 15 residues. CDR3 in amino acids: CASSYPGQGVGGYTF. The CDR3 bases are TGTGCCAGCAGTTACCCGGGACAGGGGGTAGGTGGCTACACCTTC.

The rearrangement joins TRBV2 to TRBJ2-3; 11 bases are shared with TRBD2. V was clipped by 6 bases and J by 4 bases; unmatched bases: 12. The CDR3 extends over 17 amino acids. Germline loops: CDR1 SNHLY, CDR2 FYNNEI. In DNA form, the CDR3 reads TGTGCCAGCAGCCTCGAGCCGACTAGCGGGGAATCAGATACGCAGTATTTT. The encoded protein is CASSLEPTSGESDTQYF.

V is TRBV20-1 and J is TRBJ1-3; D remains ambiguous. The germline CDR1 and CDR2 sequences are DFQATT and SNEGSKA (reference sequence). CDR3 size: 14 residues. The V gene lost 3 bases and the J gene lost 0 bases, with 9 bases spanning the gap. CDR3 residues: CSASSTLSGNTIYF. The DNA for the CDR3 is TGCAGTGCTAGTAGCACTCTCTCTGGAAACACCATATATTTT.

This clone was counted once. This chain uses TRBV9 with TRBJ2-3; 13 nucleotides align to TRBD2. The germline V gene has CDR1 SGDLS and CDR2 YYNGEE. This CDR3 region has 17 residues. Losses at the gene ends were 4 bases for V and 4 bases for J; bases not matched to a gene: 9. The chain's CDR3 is CASSPTSGGPVADTQYF. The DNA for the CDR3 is TGTGCCAGCAGCCCGACTAGCGGGGGGCCAGTGGCAGATACGCAGTATTTT.